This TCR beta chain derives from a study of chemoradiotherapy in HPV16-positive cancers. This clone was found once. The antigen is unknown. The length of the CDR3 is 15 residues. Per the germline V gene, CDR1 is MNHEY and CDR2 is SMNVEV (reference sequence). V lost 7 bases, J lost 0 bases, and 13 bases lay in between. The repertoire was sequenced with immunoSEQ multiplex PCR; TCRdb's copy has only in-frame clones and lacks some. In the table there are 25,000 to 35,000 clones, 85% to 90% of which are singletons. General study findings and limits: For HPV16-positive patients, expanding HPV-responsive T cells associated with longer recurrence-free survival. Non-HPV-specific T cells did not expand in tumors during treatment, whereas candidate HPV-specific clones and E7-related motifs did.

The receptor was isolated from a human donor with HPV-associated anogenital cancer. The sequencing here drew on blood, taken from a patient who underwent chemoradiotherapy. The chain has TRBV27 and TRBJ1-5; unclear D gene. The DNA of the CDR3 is TGTGCCAGCAAGGCACGAATTGATAGCAATCAGCCCCAGCATTTT. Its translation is CASKARIDSNQPQHF.